Listed below are T cell receptor beta chains from one sample, sequenced in a study of Ad26.COV2.S vaccination and SARS-CoV-2 variants. Measured with immunoSEQ multiplex PCR; TCRdb has only the in-frame clones, and not every one. This sample has hundreds of thousands of clones, with around 90% found just once. The sequenced sample was peripheral blood, obtained in a trial of Ad26.COV2.S vaccine versus placebo. The receptors stem from a person aged 18-60 years who received the Ad26.COV2.S COVID-19 vaccine or a placebo. Each CDR3 is given with its conserved first and last residue. D genes are given only for firm matches. Size is stated for part of the rows, as once, few or many counts, or as a class when the clone is expanded.

V gene: TRBV5-6
J gene: TRBJ1-2
D gene: TRBD1
clone size: .
CDR3 DNA: TGTGCCAGCAGTAAAGACAGGGGCTATGGCTACACCTTC
CDR3 protein: CASSKDRGYGYTF

V gene: TRBV6-5
J gene: TRBJ2-7
D gene: .
clone size: .
CDR3 DNA: TGTGCCAGCAGTTACTCCTACCTTCCTCGAGAGCAGTACTTC
CDR3 protein: CASSYSYLPREQYF

V gene: TRBV6-4
J gene: TRBJ1-6
D gene: .
clone size: .
CDR3 DNA: TGTGCCAGCAGTGGGCCTCAGGGTCTTCCCTATAATTCACCCCTCCACTTT
CDR3 protein: CASSGPQGLPYNSPLHF

V gene: TRBV5-1
J gene: TRBJ1-2
D gene: .
clone size: .
CDR3 DNA: TGCGCCAGCAGCTTGGTAACCCAGGGAGCTAACTATGGCTACACCTTC
CDR3 protein: CASSLVTQGANYGYTF

V gene: TRBV27
J gene: TRBJ2-1
D gene: TRBD2
clone size: .
CDR3 DNA: TGTGCCAGCAGCATTAAAGCGGGGGGGTCCTACAATGAGCAGTTCTTC
CDR3 protein: CASSIKAGGSYNEQFF

V gene: TRBV2
J gene: TRBJ2-7
D gene: TRBD2
clone size: few
CDR3 DNA: TGTGCCAGCAGTGGGGGCGGGAGTCGCGAGCAGTACTTC
CDR3 protein: CASSGGGSREQYF

V gene: TRBV19
J gene: TRBJ2-2
D gene: .
clone size: .
CDR3 DNA: TGTGCCAGTAACCGACATCAGGCGGGCACCGGGGAGCTGTTTTTT
CDR3 protein: CASNRHQAGTGELFF

V gene: TRBV30
J gene: TRBJ1-1
D gene: TRBD1
clone size: many
CDR3 DNA: TGTGCCTGGAGTCCCGCAACGGGACAGATGAACACTGAAGCTTTCTTT
CDR3 protein: CAWSPATGQMNTEAFF

V gene: TRBV6-4
J gene: TRBJ2-5
D gene: TRBD2
clone size: .
CDR3 DNA: TGTGCCAGCAGTGAATTGTCTAGCGGGAGGGAAGAGACCCAGTACTTC
CDR3 protein: CASSELSSGREETQYF

V gene: TRBV6-2/TRBV6-3
J gene: TRBJ1-4
D gene: .
clone size: .
CDR3 DNA: TGTGCCAGCAGCGTTTTTGGGGGTCGAAATGAAAAACTGTTTTTT
CDR3 protein: CASSVFGGRNEKLFF

V gene: TRBV5-1
J gene: TRBJ2-3
D gene: TRBD2
clone size: .
CDR3 DNA: TGCGCCAGCAGCTCCGGACTAGCGGGAGGCAGCGGCACAGATACGCAGTATTTT
CDR3 protein: CASSSGLAGGSGTDTQYF

V gene: TRBV10-1
J gene: TRBJ2-3
D gene: TRBD2
clone size: .
CDR3 DNA: TGCGCCAGCAGTAAAAACGGACTAGCGGGAGGCACAGATACGCAGTATTTT
CDR3 protein: CASSKNGLAGGTDTQYF

V gene: TRBV5-6
J gene: TRBJ1-3
D gene: .
clone size: once
CDR3 DNA: TGTGCCAGCGAGGCCCCCAGCAGTGGAAACACCATATATTTT
CDR3 protein: CASEAPSSGNTIYF

V gene: TRBV7-3
J gene: TRBJ2-1
D gene: TRBD2
clone size: .
CDR3 DNA: TGTGCCAGCAGCTTAAGGCTAGCGGGTTACAATGAGCAGTTCTTC
CDR3 protein: CASSLRLAGYNEQFF

V gene: TRBV5-1
J gene: TRBJ2-3
D gene: .
clone size: .
CDR3 DNA: TGCGCCAGCAGTACAGCTAGCACAGATACGCAGTATTTT
CDR3 protein: CASSTASTDTQYF

V gene: TRBV6-5
J gene: TRBJ2-3
D gene: TRBD2
clone size: .
CDR3 DNA: TGTGCCAGCAGGGGGGGTAGCGGGTTAGATACGCAGTATTTT
CDR3 protein: CASRGGSGLDTQYF

V gene: TRBV29-1
J gene: TRBJ2-3
D gene: .
clone size: .
CDR3 DNA: TGCAGCGAAGGACAGTCCACAGATACGCAGTATTTT
CDR3 protein: CSEGQSTDTQYF

V gene: TRBV5-6
J gene: TRBJ2-5
D gene: .
clone size: .
CDR3 DNA: TGTGCCAGCAGCTTGTTGGGGGCGGGGGAAGAGACCCAGTACTTC
CDR3 protein: CASSLLGAGEETQYF

V gene: TRBV30
J gene: TRBJ1-4
D gene: .
clone size: once
CDR3 DNA: TGTGCCTGGAGTGGTCAGGGTGAAAAACTGTTTTTT
CDR3 protein: CAWSGQGEKLFF

V gene: TRBV7-2
J gene: TRBJ2-7
D gene: TRBD2
clone size: .
CDR3 DNA: TGTGCCAGCAGCCCTGTCCTAGCGGGAACCTACGAGCAGTACTTC
CDR3 protein: CASSPVLAGTYEQYF

V gene: TRBV6-5
J gene: TRBJ2-2
D gene: .
clone size: .
CDR3 DNA: TGTGCCAGCAGTTCGGGGAGGGGGCGAGGGGAGCTGTTTTTT
CDR3 protein: CASSSGRGRGELFF

V gene: TRBV2
J gene: TRBJ2-7
D gene: TRBD1
clone size: .
CDR3 DNA: TGTGCCAGCAGTCAACGACAGGGGACAGCCTACGAGCAGTACTTC
CDR3 protein: CASSQRQGTAYEQYF

V gene: TRBV19
J gene: TRBJ1-5
D gene: .
clone size: .
CDR3 DNA: TGTGCCAGTAGTATAGATCGTCAGTATCAGCCCCAGCATTTT
CDR3 protein: CASSIDRQYQPQHF